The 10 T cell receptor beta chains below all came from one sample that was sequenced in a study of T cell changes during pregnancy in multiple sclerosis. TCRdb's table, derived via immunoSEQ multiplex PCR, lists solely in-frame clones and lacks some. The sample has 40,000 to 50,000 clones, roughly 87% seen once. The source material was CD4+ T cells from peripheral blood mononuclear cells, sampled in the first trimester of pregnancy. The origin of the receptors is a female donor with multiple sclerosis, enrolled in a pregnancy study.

As DNA, the CDR3 is TGTGCCAGCAGTGGAGACAGGGGCGGCAATCAGCCCCAGCATTTT. As protein: CASSGDRGGNQPQHF. This chain links TRBV6-1 with TRBJ1-5; 8 bases are shared with TRBD1. The J segment lost 2 bases and the V segment lost 4 bases, leaving 4 bases of the junction unmatched. The CDR3 runs to 15 residues. The V gene's germline CDR1 is MNHNS and CDR2 SASEGT.

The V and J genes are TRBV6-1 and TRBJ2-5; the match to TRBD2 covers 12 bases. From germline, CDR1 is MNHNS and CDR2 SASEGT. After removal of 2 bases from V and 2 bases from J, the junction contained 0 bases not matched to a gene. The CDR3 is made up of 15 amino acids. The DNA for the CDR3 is TGTGCCAGCAGTGAACTAGCGGGAGGGCAAGAGACCCAGTACTTC. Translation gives CASSELAGGQETQYF.

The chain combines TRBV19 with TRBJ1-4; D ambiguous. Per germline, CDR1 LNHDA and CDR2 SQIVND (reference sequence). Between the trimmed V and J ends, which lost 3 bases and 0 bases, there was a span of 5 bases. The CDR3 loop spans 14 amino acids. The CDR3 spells CASSISATNEKLFF. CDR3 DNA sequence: TGTGCCAGTAGTATCTCGGCAACTAATGAAAAACTGTTTTTT.

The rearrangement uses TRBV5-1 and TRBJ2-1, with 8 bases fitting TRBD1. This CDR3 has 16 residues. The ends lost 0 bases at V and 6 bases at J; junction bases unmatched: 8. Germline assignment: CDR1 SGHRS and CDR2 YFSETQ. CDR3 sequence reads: CASSLGARQGTNEQFF. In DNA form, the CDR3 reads TGCGCCAGCAGCTTGGGAGCGAGACAGGGGACCAATGAGCAGTTCTTC.

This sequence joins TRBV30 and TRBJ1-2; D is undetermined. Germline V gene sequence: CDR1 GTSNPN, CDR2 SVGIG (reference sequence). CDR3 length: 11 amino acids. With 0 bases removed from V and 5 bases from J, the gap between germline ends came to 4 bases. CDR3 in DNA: TGTGCCTGGAGTGTTAGTTATGGCTACACCTTC. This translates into CAWSVSYGYTF.

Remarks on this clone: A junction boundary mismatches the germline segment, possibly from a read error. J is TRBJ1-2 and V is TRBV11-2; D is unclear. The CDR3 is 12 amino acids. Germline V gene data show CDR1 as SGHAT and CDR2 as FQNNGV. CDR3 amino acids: CASSVEINGYTF. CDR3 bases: TGTGCCAGCAGCGTAGAAATTAATGGCTACACCTTC.

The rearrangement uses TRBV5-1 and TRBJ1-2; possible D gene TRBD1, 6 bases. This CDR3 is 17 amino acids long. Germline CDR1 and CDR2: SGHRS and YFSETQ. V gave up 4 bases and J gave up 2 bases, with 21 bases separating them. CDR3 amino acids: CASSPAGGPSINYGYTF. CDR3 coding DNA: TGCGCCAGCAGCCCGGCGGGGGGCCCCAGCATAAACTATGGCTACACCTTC.

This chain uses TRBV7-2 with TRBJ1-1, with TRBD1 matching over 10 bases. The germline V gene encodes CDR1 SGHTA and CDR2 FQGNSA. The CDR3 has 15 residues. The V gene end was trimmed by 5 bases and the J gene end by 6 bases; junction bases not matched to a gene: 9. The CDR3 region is CASSPGTGDVAEAFF. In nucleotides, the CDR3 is TGTGCCAGCAGCCCGGGGACAGGGGATGTGGCTGAAGCTTTCTTT.

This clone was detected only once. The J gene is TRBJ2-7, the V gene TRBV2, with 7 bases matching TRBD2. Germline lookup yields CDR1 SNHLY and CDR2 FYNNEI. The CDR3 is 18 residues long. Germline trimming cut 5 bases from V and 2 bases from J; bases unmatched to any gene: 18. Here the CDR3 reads CASSQPVRAGVPTYEQYF. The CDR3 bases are TGTGCCAGCAGTCAACCCGTGAGGGCGGGAGTTCCCACCTACGAGCAGTACTTC.

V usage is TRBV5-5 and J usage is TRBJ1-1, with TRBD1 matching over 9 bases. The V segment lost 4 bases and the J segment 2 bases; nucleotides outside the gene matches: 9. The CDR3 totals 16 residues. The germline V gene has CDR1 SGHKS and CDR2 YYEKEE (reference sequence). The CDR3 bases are TGTGCCAGCAGCCCGGATTACAGGGGGCGCAACACTGAAGCTTTCTTT. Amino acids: CASSPDYRGRNTEAFF. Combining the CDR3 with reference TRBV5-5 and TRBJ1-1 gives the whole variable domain DAGVTQSPTHLIKTRGQQVTLRCSPISGHKSVSWYQQVLGQGPQFIFQYYEKEERGRGNFPDRFSARQFPNYSSELNVNALLLGDSALYLCASSPDYRGRNTEAFFGQGTRLTVV.